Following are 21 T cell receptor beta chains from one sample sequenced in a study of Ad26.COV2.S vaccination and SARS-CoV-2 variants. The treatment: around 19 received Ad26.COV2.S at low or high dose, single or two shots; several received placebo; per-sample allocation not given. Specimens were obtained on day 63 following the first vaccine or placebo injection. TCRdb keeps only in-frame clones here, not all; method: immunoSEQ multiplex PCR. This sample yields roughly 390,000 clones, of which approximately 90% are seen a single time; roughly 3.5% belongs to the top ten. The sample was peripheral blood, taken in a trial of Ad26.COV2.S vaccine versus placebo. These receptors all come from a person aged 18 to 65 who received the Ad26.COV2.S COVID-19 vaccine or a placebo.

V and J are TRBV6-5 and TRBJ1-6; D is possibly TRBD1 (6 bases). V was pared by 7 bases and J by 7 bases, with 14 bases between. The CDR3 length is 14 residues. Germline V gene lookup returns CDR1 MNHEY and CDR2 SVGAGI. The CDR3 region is CASNPMRGNSPLHF. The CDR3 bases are TGTGCCAGCAATCCCATGAGGGGGAATTCACCCCTCCACTTT.

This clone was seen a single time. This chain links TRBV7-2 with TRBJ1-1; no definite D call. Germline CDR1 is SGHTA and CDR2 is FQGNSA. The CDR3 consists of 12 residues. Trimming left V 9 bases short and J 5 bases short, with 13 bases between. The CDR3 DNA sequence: TGTGCCAGAAGATCCCCCGGTACTGAAGCTTTCTTT. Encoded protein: CARRSPGTEAFF.

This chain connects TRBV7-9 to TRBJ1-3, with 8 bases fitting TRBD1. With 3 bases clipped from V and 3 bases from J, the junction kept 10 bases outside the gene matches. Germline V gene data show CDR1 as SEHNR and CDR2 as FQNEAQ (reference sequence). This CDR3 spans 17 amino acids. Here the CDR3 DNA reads TGTGCCAGCAGCTTCACACCGGACAGGGAATATGGAAACACCATATATTTT. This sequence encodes CASSFTPDREYGNTIYF.

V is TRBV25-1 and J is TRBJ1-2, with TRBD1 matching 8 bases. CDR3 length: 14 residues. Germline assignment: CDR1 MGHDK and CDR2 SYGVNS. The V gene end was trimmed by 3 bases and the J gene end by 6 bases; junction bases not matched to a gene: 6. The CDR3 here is CASSDPTGEHGYTF. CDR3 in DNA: TGTGCCAGCAGTGACCCGACAGGGGAACATGGCTACACCTTC.

Here the CDR3 DNA reads TGTGCCAGCTCACCATGGGCGAGCAATCAGCCCCAGCATTTT. It yields the protein CASSPWASNQPQHF. The chain couples TRBV18 to TRBJ1-5, with no clear D. The CDR3 runs 14 residues. Germline lookup yields CDR1 KGHSH and CDR2 LQKENI. Trimming took off 2 bases at V and 1 base at J, with 6 bases between the two ends.

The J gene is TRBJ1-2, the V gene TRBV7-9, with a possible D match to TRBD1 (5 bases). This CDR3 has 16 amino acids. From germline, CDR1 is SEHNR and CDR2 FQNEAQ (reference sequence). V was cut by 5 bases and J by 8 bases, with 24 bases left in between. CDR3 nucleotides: TGTGCCAGCAGCCCCCTCATCGGGGGAGGGGTGGAAGGCTACACCTTC. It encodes CASSPLIGGGVEGYTF.

CDR3 bases: TGCAGTGCTAGTTGGCGGGGGCAAGAGACCCAGTACTTC. Translating gives CSASWRGQETQYF. The chain has TRBV20-1 and TRBJ2-5, with 7 bases fitting TRBD2. Losses at the gene ends were 3 bases for V and 2 bases for J; bases not matched to a gene: 3. The CDR3 covers 13 residues. CDR1 DFQATT and CDR2 SNEGSKA come from the germline V gene (reference sequence).

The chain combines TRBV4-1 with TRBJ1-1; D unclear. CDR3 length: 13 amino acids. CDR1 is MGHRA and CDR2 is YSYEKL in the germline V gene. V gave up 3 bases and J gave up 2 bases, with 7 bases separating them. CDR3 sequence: CASSQDLNTEAFF. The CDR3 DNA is TGCGCCAGCAGCCAGGATCTCAACACTGAAGCTTTCTTT.

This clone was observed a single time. In DNA form, the CDR3 reads TGTGCCAGTAGTATGTTAAAGGATAATTCACCCCTCCACTTT. It yields the protein CASSMLKDNSPLHF. The gene calls are TRBV19 and TRBJ1-6; D not certain. The CDR3 consists of 14 residues. V was cut by 3 bases and J by 5 bases, with 8 bases left in between. In germline, CDR1 is LNHDA, CDR2 SQIVND (reference sequence).

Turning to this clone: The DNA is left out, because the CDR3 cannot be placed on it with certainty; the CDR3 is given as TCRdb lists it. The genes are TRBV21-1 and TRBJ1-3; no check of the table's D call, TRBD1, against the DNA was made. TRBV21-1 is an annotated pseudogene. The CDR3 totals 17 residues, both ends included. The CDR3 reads CAPLGELLWGSGNTIYF.

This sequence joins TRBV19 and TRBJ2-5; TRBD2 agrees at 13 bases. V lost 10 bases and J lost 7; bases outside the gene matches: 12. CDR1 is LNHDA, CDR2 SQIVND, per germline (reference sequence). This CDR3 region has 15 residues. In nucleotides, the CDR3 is TGTGCCACCAGGACTAGCGGGGGAGGGAAGGGGACCCAGTACTTC. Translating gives CATRTSGGGKGTQYF.

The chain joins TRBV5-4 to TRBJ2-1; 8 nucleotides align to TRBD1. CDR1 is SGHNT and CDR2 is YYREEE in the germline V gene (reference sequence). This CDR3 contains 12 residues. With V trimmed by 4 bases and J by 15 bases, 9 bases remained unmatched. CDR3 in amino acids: CASSIGTGIPFF. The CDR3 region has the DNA TGTGCCAGCAGCATCGGGACAGGAATACCGTTCTTC.

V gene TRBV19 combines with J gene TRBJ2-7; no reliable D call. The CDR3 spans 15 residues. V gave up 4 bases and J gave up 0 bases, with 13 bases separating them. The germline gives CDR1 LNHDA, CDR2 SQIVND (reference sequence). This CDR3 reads CASSKEAVSSYEQYF. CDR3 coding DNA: TGTGCCAGTAGTAAAGAGGCAGTTTCCTCCTACGAGCAGTACTTC. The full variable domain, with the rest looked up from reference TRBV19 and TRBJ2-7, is DGGITQSPKYLFRKEGQNVTLSCEQNLNHDAMYWYRQDPGQGLRLIYYSQIVNDFQKGDIAEGYSVSREKKESFPLTVTSAQKNPTAFYLCASSKEAVSSYEQYFGPGTRLTVT.

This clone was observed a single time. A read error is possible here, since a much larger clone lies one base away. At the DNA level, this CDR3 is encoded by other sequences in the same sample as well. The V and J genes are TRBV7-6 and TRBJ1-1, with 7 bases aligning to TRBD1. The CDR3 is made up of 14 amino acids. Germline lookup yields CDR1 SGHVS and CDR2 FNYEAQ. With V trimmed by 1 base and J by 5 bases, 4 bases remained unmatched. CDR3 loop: CASSLGAGGTEAFF. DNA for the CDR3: TGTGCCAGCAGCTTAGGGGCAGGGGGAACTGAAGCTTTCTTT.

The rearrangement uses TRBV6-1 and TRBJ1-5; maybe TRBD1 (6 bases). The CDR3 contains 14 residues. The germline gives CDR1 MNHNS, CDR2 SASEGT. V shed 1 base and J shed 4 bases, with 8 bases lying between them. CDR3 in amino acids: CASSEGTANQPQHF. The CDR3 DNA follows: TGTGCCAGCAGTGAAGGGACAGCAAATCAGCCCCAGCATTTT.

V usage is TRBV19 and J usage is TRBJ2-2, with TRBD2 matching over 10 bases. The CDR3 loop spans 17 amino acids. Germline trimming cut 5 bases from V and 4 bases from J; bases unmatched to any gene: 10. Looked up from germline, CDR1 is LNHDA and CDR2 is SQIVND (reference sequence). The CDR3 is CASSVKRGGGLTGELFF. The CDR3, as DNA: TGTGCCAGTAGTGTCAAGCGGGGGGGCGGACTCACCGGGGAGCTGTTTTTT.

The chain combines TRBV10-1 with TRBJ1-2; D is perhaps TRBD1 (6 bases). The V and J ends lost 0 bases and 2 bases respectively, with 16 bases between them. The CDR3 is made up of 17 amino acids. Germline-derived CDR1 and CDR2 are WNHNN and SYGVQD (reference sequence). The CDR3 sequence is CASSESERAGANYGYTF. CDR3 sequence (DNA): TGCGCCAGCAGTGAGTCCGAACGGGCAGGGGCGAACTATGGCTACACCTTC.

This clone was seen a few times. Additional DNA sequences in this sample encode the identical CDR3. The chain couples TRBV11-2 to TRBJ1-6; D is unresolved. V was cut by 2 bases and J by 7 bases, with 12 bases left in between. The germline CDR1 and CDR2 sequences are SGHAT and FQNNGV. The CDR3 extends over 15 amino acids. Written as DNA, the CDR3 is TGTGCCAGCAGCTTACTAGGGTCAGCGAATTCACCCCTCCACTTT. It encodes CASSLLGSANSPLHF.

The CDR3 sequence: CASSYGTGVATNEKLFF. CDR3 coding DNA: TGCGCCAGCAGCTACGGGACAGGAGTTGCAACTAATGAAAAACTGTTTTTT. V is TRBV5-1 and J is TRBJ1-4; 8 bases are a match to TRBD1. Germline V gives CDR1 SGHRS, CDR2 YFSETQ. J lost 0 bases, V lost 3 bases, and 7 bases had no gene match. The CDR3 runs 17 residues.

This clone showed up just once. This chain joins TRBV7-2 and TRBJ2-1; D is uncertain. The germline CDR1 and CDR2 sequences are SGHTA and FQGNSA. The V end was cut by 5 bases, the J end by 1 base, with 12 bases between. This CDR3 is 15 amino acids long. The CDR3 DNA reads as TGTGCCAGCAGCCCCGGACGGAATTCCTACAATGAGCAGTTCTTC. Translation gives CASSPGRNSYNEQFF.

As DNA, the CDR3 is TGTGCCAGCAGCGTGGAACCCACAGGGTATGGCTACACCTTC. Translating it yields CASSVEPTGYGYTF. The chain carries TRBV7-8 and TRBJ1-2; D is possibly TRBD1 (6 bases). Germline CDR1 and CDR2: SGHVS and FQNEAQ. The CDR3 sequence is 14 residues long. V was pared by 5 bases and J by 5 bases, with 15 bases between.